The next 32 T cell receptor beta chains were all read from a single sample in a study of tissue T cells after allogeneic stem cell transplantation. Time point specified: mouse harvest day 14 after allogeneic transplant. Each mouse received 10^7 T-cell-depleted marrow cells plus 10^6 splenic CD5+ T cells by tail vein. The assay was immunoSEQ multiplex PCR, and TCRdb's table has in-frame clones only and misses some. The repertoire holds roughly 8,600 clones, with 37% as singletons. Sequencing used skin. The origin of the receptors is a female BALB/c mouse given C57BL/6 T cells with graft-versus-host disease after an allogeneic hematopoietic cell transplant.

In regard to this clone: Gene names refer to mouse genes. The missing CDR3 end, 1 residue past where the read stops, is filled in from the germline J gene. The V gene is TRBV13-2, the J gene TRBJ2-5, with D hard to call. The germline CDR1 and CDR2 sequences are NNHNN and SYGAGS (reference sequence). The CDR3 runs 14 residues. V was cut by 3 bases and J by 0 bases, with 8 bases left in between. This chain's CDR3 is CASGGGPNQDTQYF. The covered CDR3 bases are TGTGCCAGCGGTGGAGGGCCTAACCAAGACACCCAGTAC.

A word on this clone: The gene names here belong to mouse. The CDR3 end falls 1 residue outside the read, so it is completed with the germline J gene. V gene TRBV16 combines with J gene TRBJ2-4; 8 nucleotides line up with TRBD2. The CDR3 totals 17 residues. Germline loops: CDR1 SGHSA, CDR2 FRNQAP. V dropped 0 bases and J dropped 0; count of bases not matched to a gene: 5. The sequenced part of the CDR3 DNA is TGTGCAAGCAGCTTAGAATACTGGGGGTTGAGTCAAAACACCTTGTAC. It encodes CASSLEYWGLSQNTLY. The CDR3, in full, reads CASSLEYWGLSQNTLYF.

Regarding this clone: Genes here carry mouse names. The read halts 1 residue ahead of the CDR3 end, with the missing end drawn from the germline J gene. V and J are TRBV12-1 and TRBJ2-5; tentative D call: TRBD2 (6 bases). Trimming stripped 2 bases from V and 1 base from J, with 6 bases between. CDR3 length: 13 amino acids. CDR1 SGHSN and CDR2 HYEKVE come from the germline V gene. The CDR3 loop is CASSRLDQDTQYF. Partial CDR3 DNA: TGTGCCAGCTCTCGACTGGACCAAGACACCCAGTAC.

In this sample, this clone is medium-sized. Germline and genes: mouse. The observed sequence ends 1 residue before the CDR3 terminus, with the missing tail filled in from the germline J gene. The chain is built from TRBV13-1 and TRBJ2-3; D gene uncertain. V gave up 2 bases and J gave up 0 bases, with 1 base separating them. The CDR3 contains 12 residues. The germline V gene has CDR1 NSHNY and CDR2 SYGAGN. The sequenced CDR3 bases are TGTGCCAGCAGTGACAGTGCAGAAACGCTGTAT. Its protein product is CASSDSAETLY. The CDR3 in its entirety is CASSDSAETLYF.

About this clone: All gene names here are mouse names. The read ends 1 residue shy of where the CDR3 ends; the end is completed using the germline J gene. This sequence joins TRBV29 and TRBJ1-4; a weak D match, TRBD1 (5 bases). This CDR3 region has 14 residues. Germline CDR1 is MSHET and CDR2 is SYDVDS. V lost 4 bases, J lost 0 bases, and 6 bases lay in between. Incomplete CDR3 DNA: TGTGCTAGCAGTTCAGGGTTTTCCAACGAAAGATTATTT. Its translation is CASSSGFSNERLF. The entire CDR3 is CASSSGFSNERLFF.

With regard to this clone: Gene and germline names: mouse. The missing CDR3 end, 1 residue past where the read stops, is filled in from the germline J gene. The rearrangement uses TRBV13-3 and TRBJ1-6, with 8 positions matching TRBD1. TRBJ1-6 is placed among ORFs of uncertain function. The germline V gene has CDR1 NNHDY and CDR2 SYVADS. V was pared by 4 bases and J by 2 bases, with 2 bases of the junction left unmatched. This CDR3 is 15 amino acids long. The CDR3 spells CASSPGGPYNSPLYF. Partial CDR3 DNA: TGTGCCAGCAGTCCAGGGGGCCCCTATAATTCGCCCCTCTAC.

This clone was picked up one time. The genes and germline here are from mouse. The read stops 1 residue short of the end of the CDR3; the missing end is completed from the germline J gene. The chain employs TRBV26 and TRBJ2-4, with D possibly being TRBD1 (5 bases). V lost 2 bases and J 1 base, leaving 13 bases between the germline ends. The CDR3 consists of 16 residues. Germline V gene lookup returns CDR1 KGHPV and CDR2 FQNQEV (reference sequence). The CDR3 DNA, read in part, is TGTGCCAGCAGTCTGAGTAAGGGCAGGGGTCAAAACACCTTGTAC. This sequence encodes CASSLSKGRGQNTLY. In full, the CDR3 is CASSLSKGRGQNTLYF.

Regarding this clone: Gene names and germline refer to mouse. The read comes to an end 1 residue before the CDR3 does, leaving the germline J gene to fill in the end. Other DNA sequences from this sample encode an identical CDR3 as well. V is TRBV26 and J is TRBJ1-1; D is unclear. V was shortened by 3 bases and J by 0 bases, with 2 bases between the two germline ends. The length of the CDR3 is 12 residues. Germline CDR1 reads KGHPV; CDR2 reads FQNQEV (reference sequence). The CDR3 protein is CASSLTNTEVFF. The DNA read from the CDR3 is TGTGCCAGCAGTCTAACAAACACAGAAGTCTTC. Full variable domain (remainder filled in from reference TRBV26 and TRBJ1-1): NSKVIQTPRYLVKGQGQKAKMRCIPEKGHPVVFWYQQNKNNEFKFLINFQNQEVLQQIDMTEKRFSAECPSNSPCSLEIQSSEAGDSALYLCASSLTNTEVFFGKGTRLTVV.

With regard to this clone: Gene names and germline match the mouse. The DNA ends 1 residue before the CDR3 does, and the rest of the CDR3 is filled in from the germline J gene. The chain links TRBV26 to TRBJ2-4; a possible D gene is TRBD1 (6 bases). V was pared by 2 bases and J by 0 bases, with 6 bases between. The CDR3 sequence is 14 residues long. Germline lookup yields CDR1 KGHPV and CDR2 FQNQEV (reference sequence). The CDR3 loop is CASSLGQSQNTLYF. The DNA read from the CDR3 is TGTGCCAGCAGTCTGGGACAGAGTCAAAACACCTTGTAC.

In its sample, this clone is medium-sized. The genes and germline here are from mouse. The sequenced fragment ends 1 residue before the CDR3 boundary, so the rest is inferred from the germline J gene. The chain is built from TRBV3 and TRBJ2-3; 7 nucleotides match TRBD2. The CDR3 runs 14 residues. Germline V lookup: CDR1 SNHLY, CDR2 FYNGKV (reference sequence). Trimming took 2 bases from V and 1 from J; bases not matched to a gene: 0. The part of the CDR3 DNA that was read is TGTGCCAGCAGCTTACTGGGGGGTGCAGAAACGCTGTAT. Its translation is CASSLLGGAETLY. The whole CDR3 protein is CASSLLGGAETLYF.

With respect to this clone: Gene and germline names: mouse. Read coverage stops 1 residue before the CDR3 terminus; the germline J gene supplies the remainder. The chain carries TRBV23 and TRBJ2-1; TRBD1, the D gene given by the table, was not confirmed from the DNA. This CDR3 is built from 16 residues. Germline CDR1 is KGHTA and CDR2 is FQNQQP. The covered CDR3 bases are TGCTCCAGCAGTCAAAGACAGTCCCTTAACTATGCTGAGCAGTTC. This codes for CSSSQRQSLNYAEQF. The full-length CDR3 reads as CSSSQRQSLNYAEQFF.

Concerning this clone: Mouse gene names and germline throughout. Sequencing ends 1 residue short of the CDR3 end; the germline J gene provides the rest. Other DNA sequences in this sample translate to the same CDR3. This sequence joins TRBV26 and TRBJ1-2; 9 bases agree with TRBD1. J lost 4 bases, V lost 6 bases, and 3 bases had no gene match. The V gene's germline CDR1 is KGHPV and CDR2 FQNQEV (reference sequence). CDR3 length equals 13 residues. Here the CDR3 reads CASSRDRVSDYTF. CDR3 DNA, as far as it was read: TGTGCCAGCAGCAGGGACAGGGTCTCCGACTACACC.

Comments on this clone: Germline and genes here are mouse. The read ends 1 residue before the CDR3 terminus; that terminus is restored from the germline J gene. V gene TRBV5 combines with J gene TRBJ2-1; unclear D gene. V dropped 2 bases and J dropped 1 base, with 0 bases sitting between them. This CDR3 has 12 residues. CDR1 is LGHNA and CDR2 is YNLKQL in the germline V gene (reference sequence). CDR3: CASSQNYAEQFF. Partial CDR3 DNA: TGTGCCAGCAGCCAAAACTATGCTGAGCAGTTC.

In the case of this clone: Genes here carry mouse names. The read gets to within 1 residue of the CDR3 end, and the germline J gene fills in the rest. The chain carries TRBV26 and TRBJ2-5, with TRBD1 matching 12 bases. Germline CDR1 reads KGHPV; CDR2 reads FQNQEV (reference sequence). The CDR3 runs 15 residues. V lost 1 base, J lost 8 bases, and 4 bases stayed unmatched. The covered CDR3 bases are TGTGCCAGCAGTCTGTGGGGACAGGGGGCAGGCACCCAGTAC. This translates into CASSLWGQGAGTQY. The entire CDR3 sequence reads CASSLWGQGAGTQYF.

This clone appeared a few times. The genes are named according to mouse. The read is 1 residue too short to cover the CDR3 end, so that end is filled in from the germline J gene. The chain employs TRBV23 and TRBJ2-2; the D segment call TRBD1 is taken from the table without a DNA check. The germline CDR1 and CDR2 sequences are KGHTA and FQNQQP. This CDR3 region has 16 residues. CDR3 DNA (partial): TGCTCCAGCAGCGCCGGGACAGGGGGAGACACCGGGCAGCTCTAC. Protein sequence: CSSSAGTGGDTGQLY. The CDR3 in its entirety is CSSSAGTGGDTGQLYF. Supplemented by reference TRBV23 and TRBJ2-2, the full variable domain reads DAAVTQKPRYLIKMKGQEAEMKCIPEKGHTAVFWYQQKQSKELKFLIYFQNQQPLDQIDMVKERFSAVCPSSSLCSLGIRTCEAEDSALYLCSSSAGTGGDTGQLYFGEGSKLTVL.

About this clone itself: These gene names are mouse names. The sequence runs out 1 residue before the end of the CDR3; the remainder is reconstructed from the germline J gene. The V gene is TRBV26, the J gene TRBJ2-7; TRBD1 is a possible D gene (6 bases). V lost 3 bases to trimming and J lost 0 bases, with 12 bases between them. The germline gives CDR1 KGHPV, CDR2 FQNQEV (reference sequence). This CDR3 has 15 amino acids. CDR3 loop: CASSLPGQSSYEQYF. The DNA read from the CDR3 is TGTGCCAGCAGTCTCCCGGGACAAAGCTCCTATGAACAGTAC. Using reference TRBV26 and TRBJ2-7 for the parts outside the CDR3, the full variable domain is NSKVIQTPRYLVKGQGQKAKMRCIPEKGHPVVFWYQQNKNNEFKFLINFQNQEVLQQIDMTEKRFSAECPSNSPCSLEIQSSEAGDSALYLCASSLPGQSSYEQYFGPGTRLTVL.

In regard to this clone: Genes here carry mouse names. The read is 1 residue too short to cover the CDR3 end, so that end is filled in from the germline J gene. This chain uses TRBV26 with TRBJ1-1; D unclear. The CDR3 has 14 amino acids. Germline V gene data show CDR1 as KGHPV and CDR2 as FQNQEV (reference sequence). V lost 4 bases and J 0 bases, leaving 9 bases between the germline ends. The CDR3 sequence is CASSPITTNTEVFF. The DNA read from the CDR3 is TGTGCCAGCAGTCCAATCACAACAAACACAGAAGTCTTC.

About this clone itself: The listed genes are named as in mouse. The covered CDR3 bases are TGTGCCAGCAGTCCTCTGGGGCCGGGCTTTAACACCCAGTAC. Amino acid sequence: CASSPLGPGFNTQY. In full, the CDR3 reads CASSPLGPGFNTQYF. This chain links TRBV24 with TRBJ2-5; possible D gene TRBD2, 6 bases. With the read ending 1 residue before the CDR3 end, the germline J gene is used to fill in that end. Trimming pared 4 bases from V and 7 bases from J, leaving 18 bases between. Germline V gives CDR1 KGHTA, CDR2 FRNEEI. CDR3 size: 15 residues.

This clone appeared a few times. Gene names and germline refer to mouse. The CDR3 end lies 1 residue beyond the end of the read and is filled in from the germline J gene. The chain carries TRBV23 and TRBJ1-3; TRBD1 is taken as the D call from the table, unchecked against the DNA. This CDR3 is 16 amino acids long. Germline loops: CDR1 KGHTA, CDR2 FQNQQP. The part of the CDR3 DNA that was read is TGCTCCAGCAGTCCCGGACAGGCCGATTCTGGAAATACGCTCTAT. This translates into CSSSPGQADSGNTLY. The CDR3 as a whole reads CSSSPGQADSGNTLYF.

As regards this clone: Gene names refer to mouse genes. The read is 1 residue too short to cover the CDR3 end, so that end is filled in from the germline J gene. The chain uses TRBV23 and TRBJ2-4; the table names TRBD2, a call not compared with the DNA. Germline CDR1 is KGHTA and CDR2 is FQNQQP. The CDR3 runs 13 residues. CDR3 protein: CSSSQPGGSTLYF. The sequenced part of the CDR3 DNA is TGCTCCAGCAGTCAACCTGGGGGAAGCACCTTGTAC. The whole variable domain, remainder taken from reference TRBV23 and TRBJ2-4, is DAAVTQKPRYLIKMKGQEAEMKCIPEKGHTAVFWYQQKQSKELKFLIYFQNQQPLDQIDMVKERFSAVCPSSSLCSLGIRTCEAEDSALYLCSSSQPGGSTLYFGAGTRLSVL.

Comments on this clone: Gene and germline names: mouse. The CDR3 loop is CTCSAGQGTLYF. CDR3 bases read: TGCACCTGCAGTGCAGGGCAGGGCACGCTCTAT. The chain uses TRBV1 and TRBJ1-3, with D possibly matching TRBD1 (5 bases). The CDR3 goes on 1 residue after the read ends, and that part is filled in from the germline J gene. This CDR3 spans 12 amino acids. Trimming removed 1 base at V and 10 bases at J, with 8 bases between. Germline lookup yields CDR1 NSQYPW and CDR2 LRSPGD (reference sequence).

There are a few counts of this clone. Mouse names are used for the genes. The CDR3 is cut off 1 residue early in the read; its end comes from the germline J gene. The V and J genes are TRBV26 and TRBJ1-4, with D perhaps TRBD1 (6 bases). This CDR3 contains 15 residues. Trimming pared 4 bases from V and 0 bases from J, leaving 9 bases between. Germline V gene lookup returns CDR1 KGHPV and CDR2 FQNQEV (reference sequence). This CDR3 reads CASSPGQISNERLFF. The sequenced CDR3 bases are TGTGCCAGCAGTCCCGGACAGATTTCCAACGAAAGATTATTT.

This clone was counted between two and nine times. Genes and germline come from the mouse. The read stops 1 residue short of the end of the CDR3; the missing end is completed from the germline J gene. This chain connects TRBV16 to TRBJ1-6; the D gene is possibly TRBD1 (6 bases). TRBJ1-6 is marked as an open reading frame, function uncertain. V was pared by 2 bases and J by 7 bases, with 9 bases between. This CDR3 spans 14 amino acids. CDR1 is SGHSA, CDR2 FRNQAP, per germline. The CDR3 sequence: CASSLTGTNSPLYF. The CDR3 bases that were read are TGTGCAAGCAGCTTAACAGGGACCAATTCGCCCCTCTAC.

Concerning this clone itself: The listed genes are named as in mouse. The CDR3 end lies 1 residue beyond the end of the read and is filled in from the germline J gene. This chain uses TRBV15 with TRBJ1-4, with D perhaps TRBD1 (6 bases). Germline V gene data show CDR1 as SGHND and CDR2 as FRSKSL. The CDR3 sequence is 14 residues long. V shed 4 bases and J shed 4 bases, with 10 bases lying between them. The covered CDR3 bases are TGTGCCAGCAGTTGGGACAAAAACAACGAAAGATTATTT. Amino acids: CASSWDKNNERLF. The complete CDR3 protein is CASSWDKNNERLFF.

This clone was recorded a few times. Mouse gene names and germline throughout. The CDR3 end is not reached by the read, which stops 1 residue before it; the germline J gene fills it in. This chain connects TRBV13-2 to TRBJ2-2, with 9 bases lining up with TRBD2. Germline CDR1 reads NNHNN; CDR2 reads SYGAGS (reference sequence). The CDR3 is made up of 17 amino acids. The V and J ends lost 0 bases and 2 bases, in that order; junction bases with no gene match: 5. The part of the CDR3 DNA that was read is TGTGCCAGCGGTGATGTTTGGGGGGGCCGGAACACCGGGCAGCTCTAC. It specifies CASGDVWGGRNTGQLY. The whole CDR3 sequence is CASGDVWGGRNTGQLYF.

Sample share makes this clone medium-sized. Germline and genes: mouse. Sequencing ends 1 residue short of the CDR3 end; the germline J gene provides the rest. The chain links TRBV2 to TRBJ2-1, with 10 bases that match TRBD2. V shed 3 bases, J shed 1 base, and the junction held 3 bases outside the gene matches. The CDR3 consists of 16 residues. Looked up from germline, CDR1 is LGHNA and CDR2 is YSYQKL. CDR3 region: CASSHPDWGNYAEQFF. Partial CDR3 DNA: TGTGCCAGCAGCCACCCGGACTGGGGGAACTATGCTGAGCAGTTC.

By proportion, this clone is medium-sized (0.01 to 0.1%). Mouse names are used for the genes. The read terminates 1 residue before the CDR3 end, so the remaining end is supplied by the germline J gene. Other DNA sequences in this sample translate to the same CDR3. This chain connects TRBV26 to TRBJ1-1; D is perhaps TRBD1 (5 bases). There are 13 residues in the CDR3. Germline CDR1 reads KGHPV; CDR2 reads FQNQEV (reference sequence). The V end lost 3 bases, the J end lost 1 base, and 6 bases lay between the germline ends. The CDR3 bases that were read are TGTGCCAGCAGTCTCCAGGGGAACACAGAAGTCTTC. It translates to CASSLQGNTEVF. The entire CDR3 is CASSLQGNTEVFF.

In its sample, this clone was seen a few times. Any gene name here is a mouse gene name. The CDR3 end falls 1 residue outside the read, so it is completed with the germline J gene. J is TRBJ2-5 and V is TRBV12-2; 8 bases fit TRBD2. CDR1 SGHLS and CDR2 HYDKME come from the germline V gene. The CDR3 runs 14 residues. The V gene end was trimmed by 1 base and the J gene end by 3 bases; junction bases not matched to a gene: 2. CDR3 sequence: CASSLTGVQDTQYF. The covered CDR3 bases are TGTGCCAGCTCTCTGACTGGGGTGCAAGACACCCAGTAC.

Turning to this clone: The gene names given are mouse names. With the read ending 1 residue before the CDR3 end, the germline J gene is used to fill in that end. The chain is built from TRBV31 and TRBJ2-3; 7 nucleotides align to TRBD2. Trimming took 1 base from V and 0 from J; bases not matched to a gene: 4. The CDR3 runs to 15 residues. In germline, CDR1 is GKSSPN, CDR2 SITVG. Partial CDR3 DNA: TGTGCCTGGAGTCCTGACTGGGCTAGTGCAGAAACGCTGTAT. It translates to CAWSPDWASAETLY. In full, the CDR3 reads CAWSPDWASAETLYF.

This clone was seen a few times. The gene symbols are mouse symbols. The sequence runs out 1 residue before the end of the CDR3; the remainder is reconstructed from the germline J gene. The chain combines TRBV26 with TRBJ2-4; D assignment may be TRBD1 or TRBD2 (5 bases each). Germline CDR1 is KGHPV and CDR2 is FQNQEV (reference sequence). Deletions cut 2 bases from V and 7 bases from J, with 13 bases between. This CDR3 comprises 14 residues. CDR3 sequence reads: CASSLAGRRDTLYF. The sequenced part of the CDR3 DNA is TGTGCCAGCAGTCTGGCGGGGCGGAGGGACACCTTGTAC. Filled out from reference TRBV26 and TRBJ2-4, the complete variable domain reads NSKVIQTPRYLVKGQGQKAKMRCIPEKGHPVVFWYQQNKNNEFKFLINFQNQEVLQQIDMTEKRFSAECPSNSPCSLEIQSSEAGDSALYLCASSLAGRRDTLYFGAGTRLSVL.

Remarks on this clone: Mouse germline and gene names are used. With the read ending 1 residue before the CDR3 end, the germline J gene is used to fill in that end. The rearrangement joins TRBV23 to TRBJ1-1; the DNA was not compared with TRBD1, the D call given in the table. Germline CDR1 and CDR2: KGHTA and FQNQQP. The CDR3 runs 13 residues. CDR3 DNA (partial): TGCTCCAGCAGTCAATCAAGGAACACAGAAGTCTTC. Translation: CSSSQSRNTEVF. The CDR3 in its entirety is CSSSQSRNTEVFF.

As regards this clone: The germline and genes are mouse ones. The read gets to within 1 residue of the CDR3 end, and the germline J gene fills in the rest. The genes are TRBV13-1 and TRBJ1-6; D may be TRBD1 (6 bases). TRBJ1-6 is labeled an ORF, and its function is uncertain. This CDR3 has 13 residues. V lost 3 bases to trimming and J lost 5 bases, with 6 bases between them. Germline loops: CDR1 NSHNY, CDR2 SYGAGN. CDR3 bases read: TGTGCCAGCAGTGCAGGGGATAATTCGCCCCTCTAC. Protein product: CASSAGDNSPLY. The entire CDR3 reads CASSAGDNSPLYF.